Listed here is a single T cell receptor (beta chain). The antigen is undetermined. The CDR3 is 13 residues long. Germline assignment: CDR1 SGHNT and CDR2 YYREEE (reference sequence). V lost 5 bases, J lost 2 bases, and 2 bases stayed unmatched. These data come from a study of somatic mutations in cytotoxic T cells in rheumatoid arthritis. Whole-study results and caveats: Of under 85 patients, roughly 8 had a largest CD8+ clone that exceeded 20% of CD8+ cells.

The data were produced by immunoSEQ multiplex PCR, yet TCRdb's version contains in-frame clones alone and is incomplete. The sample has approximately 10,000 clones; approximately 75% are singletons. The chain has TRBV5-4 and TRBJ2-5, with TRBD2 identical over 8 bases. Specimen: CD8+ T cells sorted from blood. The sequence was collected from an adult with rheumatoid arthritis. The CDR3 protein is CASRTSEQETQYF. The CDR3, as DNA: TGTGCCAGCAGGACTAGCGAGCAAGAGACCCAGTACTTC.